This entry is about one T cell receptor beta chain. There is no known antigen for this receptor. Base qualities are not at hand, and no much larger clone is one base apart. This entry is derived from a study of identical twins (dated by TCRdb to the mid-2010s). Concerning the study at large: To test whether fetal clonotypes persist, the study used deep sequencing on TCR alpha and beta repertoires from monozygotic twins, unrelated adults of various ages, and cord blood. Replicate twin experiments were performed at different times using different library preparation protocols to rule out contamination.

From its cysteine to its phenylalanine, the CDR3 spans 13 amino acids. Just CDR3 DNA is preserved here, 39 bases in frame from base 1. The junction carries 6 bases between V and J, which are trimmed by 3 bases and 1 base respectively. The germline V gene sets CDR1 to SQVTM and CDR2 to ANQGSEA. Library generation was performed with 5' RACE. TCRdb names Illumina HiSeq 2000 as the instrument used. A universal primer binding site was added through template switching, and the final cDNA carried a unique molecular identifier so that TCR cDNA molecules could be counted accurately. Specific primers in the conserved constant-segment region were used to synthesize first-strand cDNA for TCR alpha and beta chains. To control for contamination, each cDNA library was double barcoded with a SMART-Mk sample barcode plus Illumina barcodes. Two successive PCR steps introduced TruSeq adapter sequences along with Illumina sample barcodes. TCR alpha and beta cDNA libraries were sequenced on the Illumina HiSeq platform with custom primers. As for the original processing: MiGEC processed the raw reads to extract unique molecular identifiers, while MiXCR was used to determine the CDR3 positions. Recombination models were inferred per individual with the repgenHMM and IGoR tools using an EM algorithm. Shared clonotypes were analyzed with the tcR package in R, and sharing was normalized by the product of cloneset sizes. Out-of-frame nonproductive sequences were analyzed to study raw recombination free of thymic and clonal selection effects. TCRdb handled the public reads itself, with Q25 trimming in fastp and clone calling in MiXCR, and kept productive beta chains. Duplicate CDR3 protein sequences are folded into a single record with the most common DNA and genes. TCRdb's processing, not the authors' own work, is the source of the V and J calls. The sample table lists approximately 890,000 distinct CDR3 sequences, approximately 13% of them with a count of one. The ten largest clones represent 1.5% to 2% of the sample.

Points the paper makes about the study in general: Fewer insertions were carried by abundant cord blood beta clonotypes, a similar but weaker trend appeared in young adult naive repertoires, and no such trend appeared in memory repertoires. Because the same donors could not be followed over many years, the conclusions relied on cross-sectional statistical analysis. The excess sharing between twins in beta out-of-frame sequences was weaker because fewer shared sequences reduced the signal-to-noise ratio. In monozygotic twins, out-of-frame TCR alpha sharing was systematically underestimated by recombination models, although the models agreed with sharing between unrelated individuals. Compared with coincidental sharing between unrelated individuals, an excess of low generation-probability sequences was observed among out-of-frame TCR alpha sequences shared between twins. Zero-insertion analyses could be partly confounded by invariant T cells such as MAIT and iNKT, though diverse VJ usage argued against such confounding for most clonotypes.

Only healthy Caucasian donors were included. Three pairs of female monozygotic twins, all aged about 18 to 30 years, were included in the twin cohort. The RNA used for TCR libraries was isolated from peripheral blood mononuclear cells. The data were also submitted as part of a second study, on yellow fever vaccine responses in identical twins. That second publication adds: The authors reported that the T cell response to vaccination in identical twins appeared partly convergent and partly personalized. The study precisely tracked vaccine-responding T cell clones in identical twins.

The rearranged chain carries TRBV29-1 and TRBJ2-2, with an unclear D gene assignment. The sample was PBMCs. This TCR came from a young woman in good health. This receptor has the CDR3 CSVDPQNTGELFF. The nucleotide sequence is given as TGCAGCGTTGACCCTCAGAACACCGGGGAGCTGTTTTTT.